These 19 T cell receptor beta chains share one sample of origin, sequenced in a study of control samples from healthy donors and cancer patients. Profiled with immunoSEQ multiplex PCR; TCRdb holds only in-frame clones, not every one. The sample contains over 80,000 clones, around 80% of which appear only once. Material: blood. Receptors originate from a man in his 60s in good health.

The CDR3, as DNA: TGTGCCAGCACCCAACTCGGGGTGAGGCAGCCCCAGCATTTT. Residues: CASTQLGVRQPQHF. The V call is TRBV28, the J call TRBJ1-5, with D uncertain. V lost 7 bases, J lost 7 bases, and 17 bases lay in between. Germline V gives CDR1 MDHEN, CDR2 SYDVKM. The CDR3 totals 14 residues.

This chain joins TRBV9 and TRBJ1-1, with D tentatively TRBD1 (6 bases). Germline lookup yields CDR1 SGDLS and CDR2 YYNGEE. Trimming took 3 bases from V and 0 from J, leaving 15 bases between them. The CDR3 covers 16 residues. CDR3 bases: TGTGCCAGCAGCGCCGAGATCGGGGGGCTGAACACTGAAGCTTTCTTT. Its protein is CASSAEIGGLNTEAFF.

This sequence joins TRBV30 and TRBJ1-2; D is unclear. This CDR3 has 12 amino acids. The V end lost 2 bases, the J end lost 3 bases, and 7 bases lay between the germline ends. Looked up from germline, CDR1 is GTSNPN and CDR2 is SVGIG (reference sequence). CDR3 amino acids: CAWSTADYGYTF. The CDR3 bases are TGTGCCTGGAGTACGGCCGACTATGGCTACACCTTC. Based on the CDR3 plus reference TRBV30 and TRBJ1-2, the full variable domain is SQTIHQWPATLVQPVGSPLSLECTVEGTSNPNLYWYRQAAGRGLQLLFYSVGIGQISSEVPQNLSASRPQDRQFILSSKKLLLSDSGFYLCAWSTADYGYTFGSGTRLTVV.

The rearrangement uses TRBV27 and TRBJ2-7; possibly TRBD1 for D (6 bases). CDR1 and CDR2 (germline): MNHEY, SMNVEV (reference sequence). The germline V and J ends were trimmed by 7 bases and 4 bases, with 17 bases remaining between them. The CDR3 extends over 14 amino acids. CDR3 DNA: TGTGCCAGCAAAAGGTTCAGGGGTTTATACGAGCAGTACTTC. This encodes CASKRFRGLYEQYF.

The genes are TRBV5-6 and TRBJ1-6, with 12 bases identical to TRBD1. Per germline, CDR1 SGHDT and CDR2 YYEEEE. Trimming cost V 4 bases and J 1 base; bases outside gene matches: 6. The CDR3 is made up of 18 amino acids. CDR3 nucleotides: TGTGCCAGCAGCAAGGGACAGGGGGCACAATCCTATAATTCACCCCTCCACTTT. Its protein product is CASSKGQGAQSYNSPLHF. Together with reference TRBV5-6 and TRBJ1-6, the CDR3 gives the full variable domain: DAGVTQSPTHLIKTRGQQVTLRCSPKSGHDTVSWYQQALGQGPQFIFQYYEEEERQRGNFPDRFSGHQFPNYSSELNVNALLLGDSALYLCASSKGQGAQSYNSPLHFGNGTRLTVT.

The gene calls are TRBV5-3 and TRBJ1-5, with 11 nucleotides matching TRBD1. TRBV5-3 is an ORF for which the function is uncertain. CDR3 length: 16 amino acids. V trimming: 4 bases; J trimming: 1 base; junction bases outside the gene matches: 4. This CDR3 is CARSPDRGHSNQPQHF. CDR3 DNA sequence: TGTGCCAGAAGCCCGGACAGGGGGCACAGCAATCAGCCCCAGCATTTT.

V usage is TRBV30 and J usage is TRBJ2-7; D is ambiguous. Germline lookup yields CDR1 GTSNPN and CDR2 SVGIG (reference sequence). The CDR3 covers 12 residues. V gave up 5 bases and J gave up 5 bases, with 13 bases separating them. CDR3 loop: CAWGDFVNEQYF. CDR3 DNA: TGTGCCTGGGGCGATTTCGTCAACGAGCAGTACTTC.

V is TRBV9 and J is TRBJ2-1; TRBD2 aligns across 8 bases. CDR3 length: 15 residues. Germline assignment: CDR1 SGDLS and CDR2 YYNGEE. V lost 2 bases and J lost 0; bases outside the gene matches: 1. CDR3 coding DNA: TGTGCCAGCAGCGTCAGCGGGAGCTCCTACAATGAGCAGTTCTTC. Its translation: CASSVSGSSYNEQFF.

V gene TRBV6-5 combines with J gene TRBJ2-7; D is possibly TRBD2 (5 bases). From germline, CDR1 is MNHEY and CDR2 SVGAGI. V was shortened by 2 bases and J by 3 bases, with 8 bases between the two germline ends. CDR3 size: 13 residues. The CDR3 nucleotides read TGTGCCAGCAGTTACGACGGGAACTACGAGCAGTACTTC. Protein sequence: CASSYDGNYEQYF.

This clone was detected only once. This sequence joins TRBV10-1 and TRBJ2-3, with no clear D. V lost 3 bases and J 2 bases, leaving 9 bases between the germline ends. The CDR3 is 14 residues long. Germline CDR1 is WNHNN and CDR2 is SYGVQD (reference sequence). CDR3 loop: CASSDLANTDTQYF. CDR3 DNA: TGCGCCAGCAGTGATCTGGCGAACACAGATACGCAGTATTTT.

The V gene is TRBV25-1, the J gene TRBJ2-2, with 10 bases aligning to TRBD2. Trimming at V came to 3 bases and at J to 6 bases, leaving 4 bases not matched to a gene. CDR1 is MGHDK and CDR2 is SYGVNS in the germline V gene. This CDR3 contains 15 residues. CDR3 DNA sequence: TGTGCCAGCAGTGAGGCTAGCGGGAGTGCCGGGGAGCTGTTTTTT. It codes for CASSEASGSAGELFF.

This chain joins TRBV5-5 and TRBJ2-3; TRBD1 might be the D (6 bases). The V gene's germline CDR1 is SGHKS and CDR2 YYEKEE (reference sequence). V lost 2 bases, J lost 3 bases, and 16 bases lay in between. The CDR3 covers 16 residues. The CDR3 loop is CASSLGGTGSTDTQYF. The CDR3 bases are TGTGCCAGCAGCTTAGGGGGAACGGGTTCGACAGATACGCAGTATTTT.

The chain links TRBV15 to TRBJ2-7, with TRBD2 matching over 11 bases. The V gene's germline CDR1 is LNHNV and CDR2 YYDKDF (reference sequence). J was trimmed by 0 bases and V by 9 bases; bases with no gene match: 4. The CDR3 has 14 amino acids. CDR3 sequence reads: CATRTSGSSYEQYF. The DNA for the CDR3 is TGTGCCACTCGAACTAGCGGGAGCTCCTACGAGCAGTACTTC.

The chain employs TRBV5-4 and TRBJ2-6; perhaps TRBD1 as D (5 bases). Germline V gene lookup returns CDR1 SGHNT and CDR2 YYREEE (reference sequence). The length of the CDR3 is 16 residues. Trimming pared 0 bases from V and 3 bases from J, leaving 10 bases between. The CDR3 DNA sequence: TGTGCCAGCAGCTTGGGTCAGGGTGGTGGGGCCAACGTCCTGACTTTC. This gives the protein CASSLGQGGGANVLTF.

This chain connects TRBV7-8 to TRBJ2-5; D assignment may be TRBD1 or TRBD2 (5 bases each). Germline V gives CDR1 SGHVS, CDR2 FQNEAQ. Trimming cost V 5 bases and J 4 bases, with 20 bases left between them. This CDR3 is 16 amino acids long. The CDR3 bases are TGTGCCAGCAGCAGACCCGGGACCCAGTGGGGAGAGACCCAGTACTTC. Translation: CASSRPGTQWGETQYF.

The chain is built from TRBV9 and TRBJ2-1; no definite D call. The CDR3 has 15 residues. The germline gives CDR1 SGDLS, CDR2 YYNGEE. V lost 0 bases and J 0 bases, leaving 7 bases between the germline ends. CDR3 amino acids: CASSVATASYNEQFF. CDR3 sequence (DNA): TGTGCCAGCAGCGTAGCTACAGCCTCCTACAATGAGCAGTTCTTC.

The chain couples TRBV25-1 to TRBJ1-5; the D is unclear. In germline, CDR1 is MGHDK, CDR2 SYGVNS. Trimming left V 2 bases short and J 4 bases short, with 3 bases between. This CDR3 has 12 amino acids. CDR3 bases: TGTGCCAGCAGTGAAAGTAATCAGCCCCAGCATTTT. It translates to CASSESNQPQHF.

This chain connects TRBV5-6 to TRBJ2-3; maybe TRBD2 (5 bases). V was clipped by 0 bases and J by 5 bases, with 10 bases between them. Germline CDR1 reads SGHDT; CDR2 reads YYEEEE. The CDR3 loop spans 14 amino acids. CDR3 amino acids: CASSLGGYGDTQYF. The CDR3 DNA reads as TGTGCCAGCAGCTTGGGAGGGTATGGAGATACGCAGTATTTT.

This chain links TRBV2 with TRBJ2-3; D remains ambiguous. Trimming removed 4 bases from V and 0 bases from J, with 11 bases in between. The CDR3 has 15 amino acids. In germline, CDR1 is SNHLY, CDR2 FYNNEI. CDR3 region: CASSVWTASTDTQYF. The CDR3 nucleotides are TGTGCCAGCAGTGTGTGGACGGCTAGCACAGATACGCAGTATTTT.